This T cell receptor (beta chain) emerged from a study of shared clonotypes between healthy human individuals. Germline CDR1 is MGHDK and CDR2 is SYGVNS. The V and J ends lost 5 bases and 8 bases respectively, with 10 bases between them. This CDR3 spans 13 amino acids. The method was immunoSEQ multiplex PCR; TCRdb's version includes in-frame clones alone and lacks a portion of them. Among 980,000 or so clones listed, around 80% were seen once. The specimen sequenced was memory CD4+ T cells sorted from blood. Indicated subset: CD45RA-negative fraction. This chain links TRBV25-1 with TRBJ1-6, with no clear D. This sequence originates from a man aged 18-30 years in good health. The CDR3 DNA sequence: TGTGCCAGCAGTAGAGGGATGGATTCACCCCTCCACTTT. Its protein product is CASSRGMDSPLHF.